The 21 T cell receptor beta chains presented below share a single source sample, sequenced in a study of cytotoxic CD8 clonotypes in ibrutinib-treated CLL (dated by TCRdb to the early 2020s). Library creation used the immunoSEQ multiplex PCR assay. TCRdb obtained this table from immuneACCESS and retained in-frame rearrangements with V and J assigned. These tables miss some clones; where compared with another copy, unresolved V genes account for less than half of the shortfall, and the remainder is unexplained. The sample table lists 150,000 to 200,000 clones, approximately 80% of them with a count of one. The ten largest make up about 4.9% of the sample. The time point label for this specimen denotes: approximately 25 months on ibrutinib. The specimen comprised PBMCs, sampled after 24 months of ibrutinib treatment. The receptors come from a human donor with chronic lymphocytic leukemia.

The CDR3, as DNA: TGTGCCAGCAGCCCGTCTGAGGGCTATGGCTACACCTTC. This sequence encodes CASSPSEGYGYTF. The genes are TRBV7-3 and TRBJ1-2; no definite D call. CDR3 length equals 13 residues. V was cut by 5 bases and J by 4 bases, with 11 bases left in between. The V gene's germline CDR1 is SGHTA and CDR2 FQGTGA.

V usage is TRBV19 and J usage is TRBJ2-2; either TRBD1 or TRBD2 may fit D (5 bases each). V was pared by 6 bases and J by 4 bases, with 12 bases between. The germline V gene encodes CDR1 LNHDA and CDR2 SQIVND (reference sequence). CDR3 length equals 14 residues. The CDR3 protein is CASSGTAATGELFF. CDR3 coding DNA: TGTGCCAGTAGCGGGACGGCTGCCACCGGGGAGCTGTTTTTT.

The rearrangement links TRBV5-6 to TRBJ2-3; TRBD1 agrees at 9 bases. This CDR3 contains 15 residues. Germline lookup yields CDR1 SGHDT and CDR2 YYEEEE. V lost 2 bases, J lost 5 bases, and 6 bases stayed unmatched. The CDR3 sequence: CASSFDDRGRDTQYF. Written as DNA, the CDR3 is TGTGCCAGCAGCTTCGACGACAGGGGGAGAGATACGCAGTATTTT. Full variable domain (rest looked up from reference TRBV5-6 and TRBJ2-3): DAGVTQSPTHLIKTRGQQVTLRCSPKSGHDTVSWYQQALGQGPQFIFQYYEEEERQRGNFPDRFSGHQFPNYSSELNVNALLLGDSALYLCASSFDDRGRDTQYFGPGTRLTVL.

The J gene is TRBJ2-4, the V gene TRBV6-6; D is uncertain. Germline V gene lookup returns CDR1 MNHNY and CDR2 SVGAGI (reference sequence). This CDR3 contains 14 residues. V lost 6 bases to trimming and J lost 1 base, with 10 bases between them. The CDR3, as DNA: TGTGCCAGCAGCCCCGGAGCCGCCAAAAACATTCAGTACTTC. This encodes CASSPGAAKNIQYF.

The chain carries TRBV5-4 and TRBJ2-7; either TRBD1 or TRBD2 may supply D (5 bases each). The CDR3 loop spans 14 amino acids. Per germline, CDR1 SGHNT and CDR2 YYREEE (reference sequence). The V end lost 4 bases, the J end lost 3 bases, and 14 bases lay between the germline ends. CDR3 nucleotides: TGTGCCAGCAGCGCCCCGGGACGCAACTACGAGCAGTACTTC. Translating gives CASSAPGRNYEQYF.

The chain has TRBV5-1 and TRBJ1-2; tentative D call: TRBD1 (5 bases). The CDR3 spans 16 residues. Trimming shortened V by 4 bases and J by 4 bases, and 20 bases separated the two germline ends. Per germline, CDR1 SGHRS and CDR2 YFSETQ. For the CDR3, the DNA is TGCGCCAGCAGCGGCCCTACGGGGGATGATTCCTATGGCTACACCTTC. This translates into CASSGPTGDDSYGYTF.

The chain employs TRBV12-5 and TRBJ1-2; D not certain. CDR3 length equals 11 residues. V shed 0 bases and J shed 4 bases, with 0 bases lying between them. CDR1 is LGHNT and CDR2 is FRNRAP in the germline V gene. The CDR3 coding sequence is TGTGCTAGTGGTTTGGTCTATGGCTACACCTTC. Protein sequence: CASGLVYGYTF.

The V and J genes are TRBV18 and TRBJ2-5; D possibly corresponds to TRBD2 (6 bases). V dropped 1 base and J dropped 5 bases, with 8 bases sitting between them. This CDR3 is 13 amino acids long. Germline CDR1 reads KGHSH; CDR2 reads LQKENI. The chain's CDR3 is CASSPLRGETQYF. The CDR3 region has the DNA TGTGCCAGCTCACCACTACGGGGGGAGACCCAGTACTTC.

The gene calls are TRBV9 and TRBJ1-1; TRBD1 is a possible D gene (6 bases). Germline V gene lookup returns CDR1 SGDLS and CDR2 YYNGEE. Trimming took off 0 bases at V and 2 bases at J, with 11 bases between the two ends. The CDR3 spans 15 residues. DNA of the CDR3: TGTGCCAGCAGCGTAGTAACAGGGAGAAACACTGAAGCTTTCTTT. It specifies CASSVVTGRNTEAFF.

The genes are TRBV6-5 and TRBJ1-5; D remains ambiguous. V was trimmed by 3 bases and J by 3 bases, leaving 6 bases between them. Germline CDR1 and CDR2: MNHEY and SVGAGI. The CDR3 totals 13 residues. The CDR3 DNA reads TGTGCCAGCAGTTATTTAGCCAATCAGCCCCAGCATTTT. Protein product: CASSYLANQPQHF.

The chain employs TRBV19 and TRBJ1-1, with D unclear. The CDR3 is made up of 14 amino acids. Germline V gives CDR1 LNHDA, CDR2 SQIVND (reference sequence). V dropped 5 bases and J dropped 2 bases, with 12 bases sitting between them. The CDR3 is CASSWAGTNTEAFF. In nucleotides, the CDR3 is TGTGCCAGTAGTTGGGCGGGAACCAACACTGAAGCTTTCTTT.

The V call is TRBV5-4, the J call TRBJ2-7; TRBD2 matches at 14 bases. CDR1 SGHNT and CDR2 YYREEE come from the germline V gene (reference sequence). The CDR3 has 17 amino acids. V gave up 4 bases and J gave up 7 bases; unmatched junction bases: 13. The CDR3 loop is CASSTGTSGRVAGEQYF. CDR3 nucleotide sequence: TGTGCCAGCAGCACCGGGACTAGCGGGAGAGTCGCGGGAGAGCAGTACTTC.

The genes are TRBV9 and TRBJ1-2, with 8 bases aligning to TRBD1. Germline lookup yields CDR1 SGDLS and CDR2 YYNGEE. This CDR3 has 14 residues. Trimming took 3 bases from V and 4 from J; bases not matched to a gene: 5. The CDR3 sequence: CASSGTGSFYGYTF. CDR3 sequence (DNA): TGTGCCAGCAGCGGGACAGGGAGCTTCTATGGCTACACCTTC.

CDR3 DNA sequence: TGCGCCAGCAGCCAAGTCATTCTGGCGGGACAGCCTAATTCACCCCTCCACTTT. Amino acids: CASSQVILAGQPNSPLHF. The gene calls are TRBV4-1 and TRBJ1-6, with 7 positions matching TRBD1. Germline-derived CDR1 and CDR2 are MGHRA and YSYEKL. Trimming removed 1 base from V and 6 bases from J; junction bases left unmatched: 12. CDR3 length: 18 residues.

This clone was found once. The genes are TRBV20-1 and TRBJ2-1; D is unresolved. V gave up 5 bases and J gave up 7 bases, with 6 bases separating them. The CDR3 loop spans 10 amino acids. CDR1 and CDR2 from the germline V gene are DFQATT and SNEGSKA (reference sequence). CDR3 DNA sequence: TGCAGTGCTGGGCAAAATGAGCAGTTCTTC. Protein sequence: CSAGQNEQFF.

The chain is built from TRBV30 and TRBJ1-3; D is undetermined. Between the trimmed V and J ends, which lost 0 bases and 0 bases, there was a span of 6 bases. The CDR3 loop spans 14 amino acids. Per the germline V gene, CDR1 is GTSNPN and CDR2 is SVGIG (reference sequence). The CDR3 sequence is CAWSVRRSGNTIYF. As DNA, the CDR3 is TGTGCCTGGAGTGTACGGCGCTCTGGAAACACCATATATTTT. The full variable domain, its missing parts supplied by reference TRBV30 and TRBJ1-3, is SQTIHQWPATLVQPVGSPLSLECTVEGTSNPNLYWYRQAAGRGLQLLFYSVGIGQISSEVPQNLSASRPQDRQFILSSKKLLLSDSGFYLCAWSVRRSGNTIYFGEGSWLTVV.

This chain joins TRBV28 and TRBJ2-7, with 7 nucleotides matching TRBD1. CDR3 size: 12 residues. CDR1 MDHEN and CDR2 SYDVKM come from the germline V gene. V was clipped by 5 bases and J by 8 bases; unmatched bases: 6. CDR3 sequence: CASSNRDSKQYF. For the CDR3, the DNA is TGTGCCAGCAGTAACCGGGACAGCAAGCAGTACTTC.

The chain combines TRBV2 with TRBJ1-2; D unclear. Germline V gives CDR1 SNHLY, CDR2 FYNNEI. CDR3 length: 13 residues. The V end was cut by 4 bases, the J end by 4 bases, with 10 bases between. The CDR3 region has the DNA TGTGCCAGCAGTGTAGAGGGAATCTATGGCTACACCTTC. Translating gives CASSVEGIYGYTF.

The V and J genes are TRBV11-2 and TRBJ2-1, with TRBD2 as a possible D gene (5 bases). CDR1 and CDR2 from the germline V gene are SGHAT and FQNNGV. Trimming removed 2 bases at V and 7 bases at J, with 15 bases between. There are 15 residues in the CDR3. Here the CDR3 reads CASSLRDDYKNEQFF. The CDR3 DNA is TGTGCCAGCAGCTTAAGAGACGACTACAAGAATGAGCAGTTCTTC. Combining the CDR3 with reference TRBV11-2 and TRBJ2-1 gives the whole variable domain EAGVAQSPRYKIIEKRQSVAFWCNPISGHATLYWYQQILGQGPKLLIQFQNNGVVDDSQLPKDRFSAERLKGVDSTLKIQPAKLEDSAVYLCASSLRDDYKNEQFFGPGTRLTVL.

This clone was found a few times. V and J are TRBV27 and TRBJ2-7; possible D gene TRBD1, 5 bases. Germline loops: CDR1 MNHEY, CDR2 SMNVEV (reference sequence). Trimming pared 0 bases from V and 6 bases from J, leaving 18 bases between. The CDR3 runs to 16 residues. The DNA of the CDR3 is TGTGCCAGCAGTTTATCGGCCGGTTTAGGGGTATGCGAGCAGTACTTC. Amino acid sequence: CASSLSAGLGVCEQYF.

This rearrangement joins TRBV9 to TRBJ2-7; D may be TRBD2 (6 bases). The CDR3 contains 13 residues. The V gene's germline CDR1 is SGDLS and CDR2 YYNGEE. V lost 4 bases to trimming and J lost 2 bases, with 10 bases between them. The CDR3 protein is CASSPGGPYEQYF. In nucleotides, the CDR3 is TGTGCCAGCAGCCCCGGGGGACCCTACGAGCAGTACTTC.